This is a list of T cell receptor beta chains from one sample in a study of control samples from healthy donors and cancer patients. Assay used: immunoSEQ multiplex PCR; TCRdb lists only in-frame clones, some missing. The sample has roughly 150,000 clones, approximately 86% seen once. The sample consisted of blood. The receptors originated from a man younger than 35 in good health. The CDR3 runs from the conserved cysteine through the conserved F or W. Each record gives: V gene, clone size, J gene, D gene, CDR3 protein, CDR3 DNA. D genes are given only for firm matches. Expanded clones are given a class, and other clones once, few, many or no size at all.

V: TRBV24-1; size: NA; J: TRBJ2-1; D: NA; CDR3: CATSDRGVGDNEQFF; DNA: TGTGCCACCAGTGACAGGGGGGTGGGAGACAATGAGCAGTTCTTC
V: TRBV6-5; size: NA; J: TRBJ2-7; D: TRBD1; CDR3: CASSSGTGREQYF; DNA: TGTGCCAGCAGCTCCGGGACAGGGCGCGAGCAGTACTTC
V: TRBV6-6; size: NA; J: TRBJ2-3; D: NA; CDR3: CASSYGGPSTDTQYF; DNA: TGTGCCAGCAGTTATGGAGGGCCCAGCACAGATACGCAGTATTTT
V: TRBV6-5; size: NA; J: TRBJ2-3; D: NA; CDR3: CASRQGLITDTQYF; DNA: TGTGCCAGCCGTCAGGGACTCATCACAGATACGCAGTATTTT
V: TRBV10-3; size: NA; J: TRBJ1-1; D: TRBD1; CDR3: CAISEFQGAGVNTEAFF; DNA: TGTGCCATCAGTGAATTTCAGGGGGCGGGAGTGAACACTGAAGCTTTCTTT
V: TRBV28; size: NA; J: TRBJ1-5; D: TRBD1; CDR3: CASSPIYDRGQPQHF; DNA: TGTGCCAGCAGTCCTATATACGACAGGGGTCAGCCCCAGCATTTT
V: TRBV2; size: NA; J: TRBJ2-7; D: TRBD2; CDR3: CASSELAANSYEQYF; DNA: TGTGCCAGCAGTGAACTAGCGGCGAACTCCTACGAGCAGTACTTC
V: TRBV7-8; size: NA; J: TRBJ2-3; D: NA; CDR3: CASSLFAPTGTDTQYF; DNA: TGTGCCAGCAGCTTATTCGCGCCTACCGGCACAGATACGCAGTATTTT
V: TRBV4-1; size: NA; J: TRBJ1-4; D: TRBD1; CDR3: CASRSTGGSEKLFF; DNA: TGCGCCAGCAGATCCACAGGGGGCTCTGAAAAACTGTTTTTT
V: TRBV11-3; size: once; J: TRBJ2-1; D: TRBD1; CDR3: CASSKGARDEQFF; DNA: TGTGCCAGCAGCAAGGGGGCGCGTGATGAGCAGTTCTTC
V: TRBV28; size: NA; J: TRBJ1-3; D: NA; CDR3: CASSSGSSGNTIYF; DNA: TGTGCCAGCAGTTCAGGTTCCTCTGGAAACACCATATATTTT
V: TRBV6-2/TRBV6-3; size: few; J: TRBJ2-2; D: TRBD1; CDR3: CASSYWPRARGRIGELFF; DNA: TGTGCCAGCAGTTATTGGCCACGGGCCAGGGGGCGCATCGGGGAGCTGTTTTTT
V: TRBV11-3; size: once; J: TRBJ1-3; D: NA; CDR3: CASSSGLSSGNTIYF; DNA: TGTGCCAGCAGCTCCGGACTGAGCTCTGGAAACACCATATATTTT
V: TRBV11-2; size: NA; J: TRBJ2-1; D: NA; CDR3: CASSLDIGDGEQFF; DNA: TGTGCCAGCAGCTTAGATATAGGGGACGGTGAGCAGTTCTTC
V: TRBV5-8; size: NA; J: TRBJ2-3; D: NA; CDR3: CASSKGGSADTQYF; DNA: TGTGCCAGCAGCAAAGGGGGGAGCGCAGATACGCAGTATTTT
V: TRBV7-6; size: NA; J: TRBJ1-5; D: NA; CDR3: CASSPKGGYSNQPQHF; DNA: TGTGCCAGCAGCCCCAAAGGGGGGTATAGCAATCAGCCCCAGCATTTT
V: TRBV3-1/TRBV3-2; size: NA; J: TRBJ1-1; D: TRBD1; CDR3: CASSHLGGAKTTEAFF; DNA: TGTGCCAGCAGCCACTTAGGGGGCGCCAAGACGACTGAAGCTTTCTTT
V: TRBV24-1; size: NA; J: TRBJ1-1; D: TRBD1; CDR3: CATSDSRGLNTEAFF; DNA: TGTGCCACCAGTGATTCAAGGGGGCTTAACACTGAAGCTTTCTTT
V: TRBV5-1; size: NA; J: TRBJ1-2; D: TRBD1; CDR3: CASSWGTGNYGYTF; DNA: TGCGCCAGCAGCTGGGGGACAGGGAACTATGGCTACACCTTC
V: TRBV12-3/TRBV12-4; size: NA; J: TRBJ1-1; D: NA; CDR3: CASSLAPGSGAFF; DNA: TGTGCCAGCAGTTTAGCCCCAGGGTCAGGGGCTTTCTTT
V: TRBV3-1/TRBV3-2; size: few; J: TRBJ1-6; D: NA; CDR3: CASSPQAGDCSPLHF; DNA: TGTGCCAGCAGCCCCCAAGCCGGGGATTGTTCACCCCTCCACTTT
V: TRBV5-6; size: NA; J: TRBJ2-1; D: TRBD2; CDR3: CASSLLAGAYNEQFF; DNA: TGTGCCAGCAGCTTGCTAGCGGGGGCCTACAATGAGCAGTTCTTC
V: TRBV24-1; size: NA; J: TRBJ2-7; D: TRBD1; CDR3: CATSETGDRIYEQYF; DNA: TGTGCCACCAGTGAAACAGGGGACAGAATCTACGAGCAGTACTTC
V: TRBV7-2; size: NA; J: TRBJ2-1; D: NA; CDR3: CASSLAVNEQFF; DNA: TGTGCCAGCAGCTTAGCCGTCAATGAGCAGTTCTTC
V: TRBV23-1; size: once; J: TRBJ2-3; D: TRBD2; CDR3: CASSQSDGPGGDTQYF; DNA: TGCGCCAGCAGTCAATCAGACGGACCCGGGGGGGATACGCAGTATTTT
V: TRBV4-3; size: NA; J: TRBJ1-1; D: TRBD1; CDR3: CASSLGPTGGIEAFF; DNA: TGCGCCAGCAGCCTCGGCCCAACAGGGGGCATCGAAGCTTTCTTT
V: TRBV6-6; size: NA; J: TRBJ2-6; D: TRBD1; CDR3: CASSTGGSGANVLTF; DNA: TGTGCCAGCAGCACAGGGGGCTCTGGGGCCAACGTCCTGACTTTC
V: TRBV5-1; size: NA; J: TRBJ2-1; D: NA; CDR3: CASSLVSAETYNEQFF; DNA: TGCGCCAGCAGCTTGGTTTCAGCGGAGACCTACAATGAGCAGTTCTTC
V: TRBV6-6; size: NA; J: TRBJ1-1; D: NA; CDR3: CASSYSNTEAFF; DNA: TGTGCCAGCAGTTACTCGAACACTGAAGCTTTCTTT
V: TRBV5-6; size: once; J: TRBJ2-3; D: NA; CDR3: CASSIDLASTDTQYF; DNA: TGTGCCAGCAGCATCGATCTGGCTAGCACAGATACGCAGTATTTT
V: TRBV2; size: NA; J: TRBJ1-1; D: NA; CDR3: CASSRALGTEAFF; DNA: TGTGCCAGCAGCCGGGCCCTGGGAACTGAAGCTTTCTTT
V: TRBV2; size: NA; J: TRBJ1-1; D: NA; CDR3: CATPGEGITEAFF; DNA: TGTGCCACCCCGGGAGAAGGGATCACTGAAGCTTTCTTT
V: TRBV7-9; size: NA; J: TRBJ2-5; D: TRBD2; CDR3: CASSSGLAPSETQYF; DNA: TGTGCCAGCAGCTCGGGACTAGCTCCTTCAGAGACCCAGTACTTC
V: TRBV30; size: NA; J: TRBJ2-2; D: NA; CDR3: CAWGPTGELFF; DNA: TGTGCCTGGGGCCCCACCGGGGAGCTGTTTTTT
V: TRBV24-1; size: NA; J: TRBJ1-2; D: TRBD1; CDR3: CATSEAGQGYGYTF; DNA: TGTGCCACCAGTGAGGCCGGACAGGGATATGGCTACACCTTC
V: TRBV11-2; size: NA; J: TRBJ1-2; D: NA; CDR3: CASSHPLRGQNYGYTF; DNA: TGTGCCAGCAGCCACCCTCTTCGCGGACAGAACTATGGCTACACCTTC
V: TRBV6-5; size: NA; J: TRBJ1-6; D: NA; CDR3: CASSLDPDKTLHF; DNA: TGTGCCAGCAGTTTGGACCCGGACAAAACCCTCCACTTT
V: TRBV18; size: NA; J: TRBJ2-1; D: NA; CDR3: CASSPREPGTLALQFF; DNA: TGTGCCAGCTCCCCAAGAGAGCCTGGGACACTAGCTCTGCAGTTCTTC
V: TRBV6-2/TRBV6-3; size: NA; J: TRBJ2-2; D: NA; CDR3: CASSYGGRTGELFF; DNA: TGTGCCAGCAGTTATGGGGGAAGAACCGGGGAGCTGTTTTTT
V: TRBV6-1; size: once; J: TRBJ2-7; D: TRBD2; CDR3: CASSEERGASYEQYF; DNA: TGTGCCAGCAGTGAGGAGCGGGGGGCTTCCTACGAGCAGTACTTC
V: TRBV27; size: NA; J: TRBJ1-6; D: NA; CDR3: CASSAVSSYNSPLHF; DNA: TGTGCCAGCAGTGCAGTTAGCTCCTATAATTCACCCCTCCACTTT
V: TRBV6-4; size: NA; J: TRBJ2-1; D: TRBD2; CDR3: CASSERGLAGGGPYNEQFF; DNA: TGTGCCAGCAGTGAGAGGGGACTAGCGGGGGGCGGCCCCTACAATGAGCAGTTCTTC
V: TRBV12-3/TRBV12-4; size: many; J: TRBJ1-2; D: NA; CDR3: CASILGGAGGYTF; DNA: TGTGCCAGCATTCTAGGGGGGGCGGGCGGCTACACCTTC
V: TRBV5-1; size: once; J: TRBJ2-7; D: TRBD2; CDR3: CASSFVSSGGYTYEQYF; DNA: TGCGCCAGCAGCTTTGTATCGAGCGGGGGATATACCTACGAGCAGTACTTC
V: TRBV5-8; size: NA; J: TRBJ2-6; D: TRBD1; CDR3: CASSGRQGASGANVLTF; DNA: TGTGCCAGCAGCGGAAGACAGGGGGCCTCGGGGGCCAACGTCCTGACTTTC